The 5 T cell receptor beta chains presented below share a single source sample, sequenced in a study of shared clonotypes between healthy human individuals (dated by TCRdb to 2018 to 2020). Library preparation used the immunoSEQ multiplex PCR assay. TCRdb retrieved this table from immuneACCESS and kept in-frame rearrangements only. Not all clones are present; in checked studies, unresolved V genes account for under half, and no reason is known for the remainder. The sample table holds 1,500,000 or so clones, of which roughly 98.5% were seen once. The ten largest clones add up to approximately 0.38% of the sample. Sequenced material: naive CD4+ T cells sorted from blood. Interpreted using the paper, the cell subset or site label stands for: CD45RA+ positively selected. The receptors derive from a man aged 25-45 years in good health.

The rearrangement uses TRBV6-6 and TRBJ2-1, with 13 bases identical to TRBD2. The germline gives CDR1 MNHNY, CDR2 SVGAGI (reference sequence). This CDR3 is 15 amino acids long. J lost 6 bases, V lost 7 bases, and 6 bases had no gene match. The CDR3: CASTRGTSGTNEQFF. The CDR3 DNA sequence: TGTGCCAGCACCAGGGGGACTAGCGGGACCAATGAGCAGTTCTTC.

This chain connects TRBV9 to TRBJ2-7; 7 bases line up with TRBD1. Germline lookup yields CDR1 SGDLS and CDR2 YYNGEE. Losses at the gene ends were 4 bases for V and 5 bases for J; bases not matched to a gene: 15. CDR3 length equals 16 residues. The CDR3 reads CASSPYLDRVADEQYF. CDR3 coding DNA: TGTGCCAGCAGCCCCTACCTCGACAGGGTGGCTGACGAGCAGTACTTC.

This chain links TRBV10-3 with TRBJ2-5, with 7 bases aligning to TRBD2. The germline V gene has CDR1 ENHRY and CDR2 SYGVKD. The CDR3 covers 15 residues. J lost 2 bases, V lost 6 bases, and 9 bases had no gene match. CDR3 amino acids: CAIRGVNSGQETQYF. In nucleotides, the CDR3 is TGTGCCATCAGGGGGGTTAATAGCGGGCAAGAGACCCAGTACTTC.

Only one count was recorded for this clone. The J gene is TRBJ2-1, the V gene TRBV5-1; a possible D gene is TRBD1 (5 bases). Germline V gene sequence: CDR1 SGHRS, CDR2 YFSETQ. The CDR3 totals 14 residues. V lost 4 bases to trimming and J lost 0 bases, with 8 bases between them. The CDR3 coding sequence is TGCGCCAGCAGCCCGACAGTCTCCTACAATGAGCAGTTCTTC. The encoded protein is CASSPTVSYNEQFF.

This chain uses TRBV11-2 with TRBJ2-3; no firm D call. Germline V CDR1 and CDR2: SGHAT, FQNNGV. This CDR3 is built from 15 residues. V gave up 2 bases and J gave up 4 bases, with 13 bases separating them. This chain's CDR3 is CASSLSRSGADTQYF. The DNA of the CDR3 is TGTGCCAGCAGCTTAAGTCGATCTGGGGCAGATACGCAGTATTTT.